This T cell receptor beta chain emerged from a study of early T cells in non-severe SARS-CoV-2 infection (dated by TCRdb to about 2021). With regard to the full study: Bulk RNA from unsorted whole blood was used for TCR sequencing, so alpha and beta chains could not be paired.

Set within a cohort of healthcare workers in London, UK, this nested case-control study involved weekly PCR testing of nasopharyngeal swabs along with blood sampling. Between 23 and 31 March 2020, the week of the UK lockdown, healthcare workers were enrolled and then followed up weekly for as long as 16 weeks. Broad study findings and their caveats: Matching against VDJdb was skewed toward anti-spike CD8 responses, likely underestimated virus-specific expansions, and missed private and CD4 specificities.

This clonotype was observed once. The clone's antigen remains unknown. Per-base qualities were not stored, and no clone one base away is much larger. Just one read gives weak support. Trimming at the junction amounts to 0 bases on V and 5 bases on J, and the germline ends lie 14 bases apart. The CDR3 goes from the cysteine to the phenylalanine over 16 residues. Just the 48-base CDR3 DNA is kept, in frame starting at base 1. The germline V gene (reference sequence) sets CDR1 to LNHNV and CDR2 to YYDKDF. Library method: 5' RACE. Sequencing instrument: NextSeq 500. In the TCR library protocol, unique molecular identifiers were attached to individual cDNA molecules to correct for PCR bias and sequencing error. Both TCR alpha and beta chains were sequenced, and tight co-correlation was observed between alpha and beta sequence abundances in each sample. In the paper's pipeline: Decombinator V4 was used to annotate TCR sequences for V gene, J gene and CDR3. TCRs were defined as expanded if a significant change between any two time points was detected under a Poisson model with p below 0.0001. Abundances of TCRs were expressed as counts per million after normalisation to the total number of TCRs sequenced in each sample. MAIT TCRs were defined by TRAV1-2 paired with TRAJ12, TRAJ20 or TRAJ33, and iNKT TCRs by TRAV10 paired with TRAJ18. VDJdb, accessed 1 November 2021, was searched for CMV, EBV and SARS-CoV-2 annotated TCRs, excluding TCRs annotated for multiple antigens. Starting from the raw public reads, TCRdb applied fastp trimming at Q25, assembled clones with MiXCR and retained in-frame beta chains. Here each entry gathers all rows of one CDR3 protein and keeps the most common genes and DNA. TCRdb's processing, not the authors', yielded these V and J calls. This sample holds some 64,000 distinct CDR3 sequences; 7% to 10% were observed only once. In total, the top ten clones hold 13% of the sample.

The chain uses TRBV15 and TRBJ2-1, with the D call perhaps TRBD1 or TRBD2, each one matching 5 bases. The sample here was whole blood, taken at baseline. The receptor comes from an adult who was a healthcare worker with PCR-confirmed SARS-CoV-2 infection or an uninfected control (not recorded which). The nucleotides read TGTGCCACCAGCAGAGATATGGGGACGGGACACAATGAGCAGTTCTTC. Translation gives CATSRDMGTGHNEQFF.